This T cell receptor (beta chain) appears in the sequencing data of a study of blood T cell repertoires in COVID-19. The assay was immunoSEQ multiplex PCR, and TCRdb's table has in-frame clones only and misses some. This table holds about 310,000 clones, roughly 90% found once. Enrolment of Seattle patients took place during active infection, and they were followed longitudinally. The sequencing sample was made of peripheral blood. The TCR originated in a woman aged 30 to 39 with COVID-19, enrolled during active disease.

The CDR3 loop reads CAWTRQAGEKLFF. CDR3 bases: TGTGCCTGGACTCGTCAGGCGGGTGAAAAACTGTTTTTT. This rearrangement joins TRBV30 to TRBJ1-4; D is unclear. Germline V gene sequence: CDR1 GTSNPN, CDR2 SVGIG (reference sequence). The CDR3 runs to 13 residues. V lost 4 bases, J lost 7 bases, and 13 bases lay in between.